Shown below are 14 T cell receptor beta chains from a single sample sequenced in a study of blood T cell repertoires in COVID-19 (TCRdb year 2020). Library method: the immunoSEQ multiplex PCR assay. TCRdb mirrors the immuneACCESS table, restricted to in-frame sequences. Some clones are absent from its copies; in checked studies, under half trace to an unresolved V gene, and the reason for the others is unknown. The sample records roughly 210,000 clones, around 87% of which are singletons. Roughly 7.2% of the sample is taken by the ten largest. The material sequenced was PBMCs or T cells enriched from blood (not recorded which). The receptors here all came from a young man in a cohort exposed to, infected with or recovered from COVID-19 (not recorded which).

This rearrangement joins TRBV28 to TRBJ2-3; 9 bases agree with TRBD1. J gave up 4 bases and V 6 bases, and 8 bases lay outside the gene matches. The CDR3 extends over 15 amino acids. From germline, CDR1 is MDHEN and CDR2 SYDVKM. The CDR3 sequence is CASRDRDRVSDTQYF. As DNA, the CDR3 is TGTGCCAGCAGGGATCGGGACAGGGTGTCAGATACGCAGTATTTT.

The chain joins TRBV7-8 to TRBJ2-1; 9 bases are shared with TRBD2. Germline values: CDR1 SGHVS, CDR2 FQNEAQ. This CDR3 has 18 amino acids. The V and J ends lost 0 bases and 8 bases, in that order; junction bases with no gene match: 14. The CDR3 protein is CASSLAVAGLAKNHEQFF. The CDR3 nucleotides are TGTGCCAGCAGCTTAGCAGTGGCGGGACTAGCTAAAAACCATGAGCAGTTCTTC.

The rearrangement joins TRBV5-5 to TRBJ1-1, with D unresolved. CDR3 length equals 15 residues. Germline loops: CDR1 SGHKS, CDR2 YYEKEE (reference sequence). Trimming took off 4 bases at V and 5 bases at J, with 18 bases between the two ends. In nucleotides, the CDR3 is TGTGCCAGCAGCCCGATGGCCACCTCGGGAACTGAAGCTTTCTTT. Protein product: CASSPMATSGTEAFF.

The rearrangement joins TRBV7-3 to TRBJ2-1, with 7 nucleotides matching TRBD1. Germline V gene data show CDR1 as SGHTA and CDR2 as FQGTGA. This CDR3 contains 15 residues. V dropped 3 bases and J dropped 10; count of bases not matched to a gene: 12. CDR3 protein: CASSFNRGAPWEQFF. The CDR3 DNA follows: TGTGCCAGCAGCTTCAACAGGGGAGCTCCTTGGGAGCAGTTCTTC.

J is TRBJ2-7 and V is TRBV11-3; 8 bases are shared with TRBD1. The V gene end was trimmed by 0 bases and the J gene end by 5 bases; junction bases not matched to a gene: 12. The CDR3 is 17 amino acids. Germline V CDR1 and CDR2: SGHNT, YENEEA. CDR3 sequence reads: CASSLDSGGAGINEQYF. DNA of the CDR3: TGTGCCAGCAGCTTAGATTCAGGGGGCGCCGGGATTAACGAGCAGTACTTC.

CDR3 protein: CATRESGSGETQYF. In nucleotides, the CDR3 is TGTGCCACCAGAGAAAGCGGGAGTGGGGAGACCCAGTACTTC. The J gene is TRBJ2-5, the V gene TRBV24-1; 8 bases are shared with TRBD2. Germline CDR1 and CDR2: KGHDR and SFDVKD. The CDR3 extends over 14 amino acids. J gave up 5 bases and V 7 bases, and 8 bases lay outside the gene matches.

V is TRBV7-9 and J is TRBJ2-2; 8 nucleotides agree with TRBD1. Germline lookup yields CDR1 SEHNR and CDR2 FQNEAQ (reference sequence). The CDR3 consists of 15 residues. V lost 3 bases and J lost 4; bases outside the gene matches: 4. In DNA, the CDR3 is TGTGCCAGCAGCTTCCAGGGGGCGGGCACCGGGGAGCTGTTTTTT. It is translated as CASSFQGAGTGELFF.

The chain couples TRBV11-2 to TRBJ2-7, with TRBD2 matching over 7 bases. Trimming cost V 3 bases and J 5 bases; bases outside gene matches: 10. In germline, CDR1 is SGHAT, CDR2 FQNNGV. The length of the CDR3 is 15 residues. This chain's CDR3 is CASSLVGGSSNEQYF. CDR3 DNA: TGTGCCAGCAGCTTGGTAGGCGGGAGCAGCAACGAGCAGTACTTC.

Only a few counts were recorded for this clone. For the CDR3, the DNA is TGTGCCAGCAGCGAAGCCACCGGGGAGCTGTTTTTT. As protein: CASSEATGELFF. The rearrangement joins TRBV6-4 to TRBJ2-2; D ambiguous. The germline V gene has CDR1 MRHNA and CDR2 SNTAGT. There are 12 residues in the CDR3. The V end lost 6 bases, the J end lost 4 bases, and 6 bases lay between the germline ends.

This chain joins TRBV6-4 and TRBJ1-2, with 7 bases lining up with TRBD1. This CDR3 has 12 residues. Per the germline V gene, CDR1 is MRHNA and CDR2 is SNTAGT. Trimming cost V 6 bases and J 8 bases; bases outside gene matches: 6. DNA for the CDR3: TGTGCCAGCAGGAGCCAGACAGGGGGCTACACCTTC. This translates into CASRSQTGGYTF.

This chain joins TRBV4-1 and TRBJ2-5; 8 bases align to TRBD1. Trimming took 1 base from V and 4 from J; bases not matched to a gene: 5. The CDR3 is made up of 15 amino acids. CDR1 is MGHRA and CDR2 is YSYEKL in the germline V gene. The CDR3 sequence: CASSQAAGGTETQYF. The CDR3 DNA reads as TGCGCCAGCAGCCAAGCAGCAGGGGGCACAGAGACCCAGTACTTC.

This sequence joins TRBV3-1 (or the pseudogene TRBV3-2) and TRBJ2-3; 8 bases are shared with TRBD2. V shed 2 bases, J shed 2 bases, and the junction held 12 bases outside the gene matches. Germline assignment: CDR1 LGHDT and CDR2 YNNKEL (reference sequence). The CDR3 is 18 amino acids. This CDR3 is CASSQCRLLAVYTDTQYF. As DNA, the CDR3 is TGTGCCAGCAGCCAATGCCGTCTACTAGCGGTTTACACAGATACGCAGTATTTT.

The genes are TRBV7-6 and TRBJ2-1; D may be TRBD2 (5 bases). Trimming took 1 base from V and 4 from J, leaving 8 bases between them. Germline loops: CDR1 SGHVS, CDR2 FNYEAQ. This CDR3 is built from 14 residues. CDR3 coding DNA: TGTGCCAGCAGCTTAGGGGCGGGTTACAATGAGCAGTTCTTC. Translation gives CASSLGAGYNEQFF. The full variable domain, completed using reference TRBV7-6 and TRBJ2-1, is GAGVSQSPRYKVTKRGQDVALRCDPISGHVSLYWYRQALGQGPEFLTYFNYEAQQDKSGLPNDRFSAERPEGSISTLTIQRTEQRDSAMYRCASSLGAGYNEQFFGPGTRLTVL.

V usage is TRBV5-6 and J usage is TRBJ2-3; perhaps TRBD2 as D (5 bases). In germline, CDR1 is SGHDT, CDR2 YYEEEE. CDR3 length: 16 amino acids. The germline V and J ends were trimmed by 4 bases and 0 bases, with 15 bases remaining between them. CDR3 region: CASSQYLSGSTDTQYF. The CDR3 nucleotides read TGTGCCAGCAGCCAATACCTGAGCGGAAGCACAGATACGCAGTATTTT.